This T cell receptor (beta chain) comes out of a study of blood T cell repertoires in COVID-19. Here immunoSEQ multiplex PCR was the method, and the copy in TCRdb shows in-frame clones only, minus some. The sample includes about 250,000 clones, 65% to 90% of them seen just once. Sequencing input: peripheral blood. The TCR sequence derives from a man aged 45-60 years with active or convalescent COVID-19.

CDR3 protein: CASSLGDSQETQYF. In nucleotides, the CDR3 is TGCGCCAGCAGCTTGGGTGACAGTCAAGAGACCCAGTACTTC. J is TRBJ2-5 and V is TRBV5-1; tentative D call: TRBD1 (5 bases). V was pared by 0 bases and J by 2 bases, with 8 bases between. The CDR3 is 14 residues long. Germline V gene data show CDR1 as SGHRS and CDR2 as YFSETQ.